This is a list of T cell receptor beta chains from one sample in a study of blood T cell repertoires in COVID-19. Sequencing used immunoSEQ multiplex PCR; TCRdb keeps in-frame clones, though not all of them. There are approximately 150,000 clones in the sample; around 80% occur only once, and 15% to 20% lies in the top ten. Input material: PBMCs or T cells enriched from blood (not recorded which). The source of these receptors is a woman aged 65 to 85 in a cohort exposed to, infected with or recovered from COVID-19 (not recorded which). Each CDR3 is given with its conserved first and last residue. D genes are given only for firm matches. The listing skips clone size in some rows; elsewhere it reads once, few, many or a size class.

clone_size,d_call,v_call,j_call,cdr3_nt,cdr3_aa
-,-,TRBV19,TRBJ2-3,TGTGCCAGTAGTATAGACTCCGGGACACCTACGCAGTATTTT,CASSIDSGTPTQYF
-,-,TRBV7-2,TRBJ2-5,TGTGCCAGCAGCTTAGGCGGGACCCAGTACTTC,CASSLGGTQYF
once,TRBD1,TRBV28,TRBJ1-5,TGTGCCAGCAGCAACTCGGGACAGAGACATCAGCCCCAGCATTTT,CASSNSGQRHQPQHF
-,-,TRBV6-5,TRBJ2-7,TGTGCCAGCAGCCTTACAGGGACCTCCTACGAGCAGTACTTC,CASSLTGTSYEQYF
once,TRBD1,TRBV18,TRBJ2-1,TGTGCCAGCTCACTCAACCGGGACAGGGGCCTAAATGAGCAGTTCTTC,CASSLNRDRGLNEQFF
-,-,TRBV29-1,TRBJ1-3,TGCAGCGTTGAGAGACAGGACGGAAACACCATATATTTT,CSVERQDGNTIYF
-,-,TRBV28,TRBJ1-4,TGTGCCAGCAGTTCCGGACTTTCTTTAAATGAAAAACTGTTTTTT,CASSSGLSLNEKLFF
-,-,TRBV5-1,TRBJ2-6,TGCGCCAGCAGCTTGGGGGCCTCTGGGGCCAACGTCCTGACTTTC,CASSLGASGANVLTF
-,TRBD1,TRBV28,TRBJ1-1,TGTGCCAGCATTGATAACAGGGGGCTGGGTATGAACACTGAAGCTTTCTTT,CASIDNRGLGMNTEAFF
-,TRBD1,TRBV3-1/TRBV3-2,TRBJ1-3,TGTGCCAGCAGCCAAGTAATTGTAAGGGGGCGAGCTGGAAACACCATATATTTT,CASSQVIVRGRAGNTIYF
-,TRBD1,TRBV5-4,TRBJ1-2,TGTGCCAGCACCCAGGACAGGGTTGGCTACACCTTC,CASTQDRVGYTF
-,TRBD2,TRBV5-6,TRBJ2-4,TGTGCCAGCAGCCCCAGGGGGCTAGCGGGAGCTGGGAACATTCAGTACTTC,CASSPRGLAGAGNIQYF
-,TRBD1,TRBV28,TRBJ1-1,TGTGCCAGCAGTAAACAGGGGTTCCATGGAACTGAAGCTTTCTTT,CASSKQGFHGTEAFF
-,-,TRBV28,TRBJ1-5,TGTGCCAGCATCCAAGGAGGGGCCCCAAGGGACAATCAGCCCCAGCATTTT,CASIQGGAPRDNQPQHF
-,-,TRBV27,TRBJ2-7,TGTGCCAGCAGTACCCCCCAGCTAGCGACTTACGAGCAGTACTTC,CASSTPQLATYEQYF
-,-,TRBV3-1/TRBV3-2,TRBJ2-2,TGTGCCAGCAGCCAAGACCCTTACTCCGCCGGGGAGCTGTTTTTT,CASSQDPYSAGELFF
-,-,TRBV11-2,TRBJ2-1,TGTGCCAGCAGCCGCCTCCAGGGGCTTGTGAATGAGCAGTTCTTC,CASSRLQGLVNEQFF
-,TRBD1,TRBV5-1,TRBJ1-1,TGCGCCAGCAGCCGACGGACAGGGGGCGCGGAAACTGAAGCTTTCTTT,CASSRRTGGAETEAFF
-,-,TRBV2,TRBJ1-2,TGTGCCAGCAGGGACACGATGACATCGGGCTACACCTTC,CASRDTMTSGYTF
-,-,TRBV2,TRBJ1-4,TGTGCCAGCAGTGAAAGACAGGTGGGCGAAAAACTGTTTTTT,CASSERQVGEKLFF
-,-,TRBV11-3,TRBJ2-7,TGTGCCAGCAGCTTAGCTGGGGAGCTAACTATCTACGAGCAGTACTTC,CASSLAGELTIYEQYF
few,TRBD1,TRBV6-5,TRBJ2-7,TGTGCCAGCACCGGGACAGGGGGATACGAGCAGTACTTC,CASTGTGGYEQYF
-,-,TRBV2,TRBJ2-7,TGTGCCAGCAGTAGGGAGACCTACGAGCAGTACTTC,CASSRETYEQYF